The 13 T cell receptor beta chains given below trace back to one sample, sequenced in a study of T-cell reconstitution after alpha-beta-depleted transplantation in children. Unique molecular identifiers were used to barcode this TCRbeta library. A single record per CDR3 protein comes from TCRdb applying MiXCR to the PCR reads. The table lists some 450,000 distinct CDR3 sequences, roughly two fifths of them singletons. Sequencing used PBMCs, obtained before TCRalphabeta/CD19-depleted stem cell transplant. The receptors come from a girl aged 2-10 years with aplastic anemia, due to receive a stem cell transplant.

In this sample, this clonotype turned up many times. This chain links TRBV27 with TRBJ2-3; the match to TRBD2 covers 13 bases. J gave up 3 bases and V 5 bases, and 11 bases lay outside the gene matches. This CDR3 is 18 amino acids long. Germline loops: CDR1 MNHEY, CDR2 SMNVEV (reference sequence). The CDR3 DNA is TGTGCCAGCAGTCCCCGCTGGACTAGCGGGAGAGGGACAGATACGCAGTATTTT. Its translation: CASSPRWTSGRGTDTQYF.

The genes are TRBV29-1 and TRBJ1-1; 7 positions agree with TRBD1. Germline V gene sequence: CDR1 SQVTM, CDR2 ANQGSEA. V lost 7 bases and J lost 4; bases outside the gene matches: 6. The CDR3 contains 12 residues. As DNA, the CDR3 is TGCAGCGCGACAGGGATGGGCACTGAAGCTTTCTTT. It encodes CSATGMGTEAFF.

This clonotype was counted at least ten times. The chain joins TRBV27 to TRBJ1-2; 7 bases are a match to TRBD1. Losses at the gene ends were 6 bases for V and 8 bases for J; bases not matched to a gene: 9. The CDR3 has 13 residues. CDR1 is MNHEY and CDR2 is SMNVEV in the germline V gene (reference sequence). The CDR3 protein is CASRGQGVGGYTF. The DNA of the CDR3 is TGTGCCAGCAGGGGGCAGGGGGTTGGCGGCTACACCTTC.

This clonotype was found a few times. The V gene is TRBV29-1, the J gene TRBJ1-5; weak D call: TRBD1 (5 bases). V was cut by 5 bases and J by 5 bases, with 13 bases left in between. CDR3 size: 13 residues. Germline CDR1 and CDR2: SQVTM and ANQGSEA. The CDR3 is CSVQGNRDQPQHF. Written as DNA, the CDR3 is TGCAGCGTTCAGGGAAATAGGGATCAGCCCCAGCATTTT.

CDR3 amino acids: CASSRRGDRASYEQYF. The CDR3 DNA reads as TGCGCCAGCAGCCGACGGGGAGACAGGGCCTCCTACGAGCAGTACTTC. The chain combines TRBV5-1 with TRBJ2-7; 7 bases map to TRBD1. V shed 4 bases, J shed 0 bases, and the junction held 10 bases outside the gene matches. The germline V gene encodes CDR1 SGHRS and CDR2 YFSETQ. The CDR3 has 16 amino acids.

This clonotype was observed at least ten times. V usage is TRBV6-5 and J usage is TRBJ2-3; 14 bases align to TRBD2. This CDR3 is 16 amino acids long. Germline CDR1 is MNHEY and CDR2 is SVGAGI. The J segment lost 4 bases and the V segment lost 4 bases, leaving 4 bases of the junction unmatched. The CDR3 spells CASSFRLAGGPDTQYF. CDR3 nucleotides: TGTGCCAGCAGTTTCCGACTAGCGGGAGGGCCAGATACGCAGTATTTT.

This clonotype has at least ten counts. The chain links TRBV7-9 to TRBJ2-5; unclear D gene. This CDR3 is 14 amino acids long. The germline V gene has CDR1 SEHNR and CDR2 FQNEAQ (reference sequence). Trimming pared 0 bases from V and 1 base from J, leaving 6 bases between. This CDR3 reads CASSLALGQETQYF. DNA for the CDR3: TGTGCCAGCAGCTTAGCCTTAGGCCAAGAGACCCAGTACTTC.

This clonotype was recorded many times. The gene calls are TRBV5-1 and TRBJ2-1; no clear D gene. The CDR3 runs 16 residues. Trimming took off 3 bases at V and 0 bases at J, with 13 bases between the two ends. Germline V CDR1 and CDR2: SGHRS, YFSETQ. In DNA form, the CDR3 reads TGCGCCAGCAGCTCTGTCGACCTCTTCTCCTACAATGAGCAGTTCTTC. This sequence encodes CASSSVDLFSYNEQFF.

The chain is built from TRBV7-6 and TRBJ2-6; possible D gene TRBD2, 5 bases. The germline V gene encodes CDR1 SGHVS and CDR2 FNYEAQ. The germline V and J ends were trimmed by 6 bases and 1 base, with 10 bases remaining between them. The CDR3 spans 15 residues. The CDR3: CASSWSGSGANVLTF. The CDR3 coding sequence is TGTGCCAGCAGTTGGAGCGGTTCTGGGGCCAACGTCCTGACTTTC.

In this sample, this clonotype turned up many times. This chain connects TRBV29-1 to TRBJ1-1; perhaps TRBD1 as D (6 bases). Trimming cost V 6 bases and J 6 bases, with 11 bases left between them. The CDR3 sequence is 11 residues long. Germline values: CDR1 SQVTM, CDR2 ANQGSEA. CDR3 coding DNA: TGCAGCGTGACTCAGGGGCCTGAAGCTTTCTTT. It specifies CSVTQGPEAFF. Supplemented by reference TRBV29-1 and TRBJ1-1, the full variable domain reads SAVISQKPSRDICQRGTSLTIQCQVDSQVTMMFWYRQQPGQSLTLIATANQGSEATYESGFVIDKFPISRPNLTFSTLTVSNMSPEDSSIYLCSVTQGPEAFFGQGTRLTVV.

The table lists this clonotype with a few counts. The chain recombines TRBV12-3 or TRBV12-4 with TRBJ2-3, with a weak D call TRBD2 (6 bases). This CDR3 has 17 amino acids. The V and J ends lost 2 bases and 1 base respectively, with 16 bases between them. CDR3 in DNA: TGTGCCAGCAGTTTAACTCTTCGCGGGATTGGCACAGATACGCAGTATTTT. Its translation is CASSLTLRGIGTDTQYF.

DNA for the CDR3: TGTGCCGCCCAGGGGGCGCGTAACACTGAAGCTTTCTTT. Translation gives CAAQGARNTEAFF. The chain links TRBV11-2 to TRBJ1-1; 8 nucleotides line up with TRBD1. V dropped 11 bases and J dropped 2; count of bases not matched to a gene: 7. The germline CDR1 and CDR2 sequences are SGHAT and FQNNGV. The CDR3 loop spans 13 amino acids.

This clonotype was counted at least ten times. The chain recombines TRBV18 with TRBJ2-1, with 7 bases identical to TRBD1. The V gene's germline CDR1 is KGHSH and CDR2 LQKENI. This CDR3 region has 12 residues. The ends lost 8 bases at V and 7 bases at J; junction bases unmatched: 5. CDR3 residues: CASRDSGNEQFF. DNA of the CDR3: TGTGCCAGCCGGGACAGTGGGAATGAGCAGTTCTTC.